This passage covers 4 T cell receptor beta chains from one sample sequenced in a study of blood T cell repertoires in COVID-19. Produced via immunoSEQ multiplex PCR; TCRdb's table is partial and in-frame only. The table has roughly 260,000 clones, about nine tenths seen once. Sequencing was done on a sample of peripheral blood. Receptors originate from a middle-aged man who had recovered from COVID-19.

This sequence joins TRBV19 and TRBJ2-3; 7 bases align to TRBD2. V lost 1 base, J lost 2 bases, and 6 bases stayed unmatched. Germline V lookup: CDR1 LNHDA, CDR2 SQIVND (reference sequence). CDR3 size: 16 residues. The CDR3 sequence is CASSIVGLAATDTQYF. In DNA form, the CDR3 reads TGTGCCAGTAGTATAGTTGGGCTAGCGGCCACAGATACGCAGTATTTT.

For this clone: The same CDR3 is also encoded by other DNA sequences in this sample. The chain links TRBV30 to TRBJ1-2, with a possible D match to TRBD1 (5 bases). Germline values: CDR1 GTSNPN, CDR2 SVGIG (reference sequence). CDR3 length: 12 amino acids. V was cut by 3 bases and J by 5 bases, with 10 bases left in between. The CDR3 loop is CAWSREAYGYTF. CDR3 sequence (DNA): TGTGCCTGGAGCAGGGAGGCGTATGGCTACACCTTC.

This chain links TRBV10-3 with TRBJ2-1; TRBD2 agrees at 8 bases. The germline CDR1 and CDR2 sequences are ENHRY and SYGVKD. Germline trimming cut 5 bases from V and 6 bases from J; bases unmatched to any gene: 6. The CDR3 covers 14 residues. The CDR3, as DNA: TGTGCCATCAGTCCCCGGACTAGCCTCAATGAGCAGTTCTTC. Translation: CAISPRTSLNEQFF.

The V and J genes are TRBV15 and TRBJ2-3, with a tentative D call TRBD2 (5 bases). CDR3 length: 13 amino acids. CDR1 and CDR2 from the germline V gene are LNHNV and YYDKDF (reference sequence). V was pared by 0 bases and J by 5 bases, with 6 bases between. The CDR3 is CATSRDAGDTQYF. Written as DNA, the CDR3 is TGTGCCACCAGCAGAGACGCGGGAGATACGCAGTATTTT. Full variable domain (rest looked up from reference TRBV15 and TRBJ2-3): DAMVIQNPRYQVTQFGKPVTLSCSQTLNHNVMYWYQQKSSQAPKLLFHYYDKDFNNEADTPDNFQSRRPNTSFCFLDIRSPGLGDTAMYLCATSRDAGDTQYFGPGTRLTVL.